The text below deals with one T cell receptor (beta chain). What it binds is unknown. These data originate in a study of OX40 agonist ivuxolimab in advanced cancers. Study outcomes and limitations: Normalized expansion of T-cell clones was also low for some nonresponders. It was not determined which antigens were specifically recognized by the peripheral T cells that had undergone clonal expansion.

Data came from immunoSEQ multiplex PCR; TCRdb stores just in-frame clones and leaves some out. The repertoire has roughly 61,000 clones, 70% to 90% of them found once; the top ten carry 0.3% to 0.45%. The sequence came from an adult with an advanced solid tumor such as melanoma, head and neck, liver or kidney cancer. This material consisted of CD4+ or CD8+ T cells sorted from blood, taken in a trial of the OX40 agonist ivuxolimab.

The CDR3 loop reads CASSLQGATEAFF. The CDR3 coding sequence is TGTGCCAGCAGCCTACAGGGAGCCACTGAAGCTTTCTTT. The chain links TRBV9 to TRBJ1-1; D perhaps matches TRBD1 (6 bases). The V and J ends lost 4 bases and 4 bases respectively, with 11 bases between them. Germline V gives CDR1 SGDLS, CDR2 YYNGEE. The CDR3 is 13 residues long.